Sequencing of this T cell receptor beta chain was carried out in a study of T cell repertoires in cytomegalovirus infection. TCRdb passed the reads through MiXCR, listing each CDR3 protein once. Among around 550,000 distinct CDR3 sequences listed, 26% were seen once. The CDR3 has 14 residues. V was pared by 6 bases and J by 2 bases, with 12 bases between. Germline V gives CDR1 SGHTA, CDR2 FQGTGA. This chain links TRBV7-3 with TRBJ2-3; D is perhaps TRBD1 (5 bases). This clonotype originated in a human donor in good health (CMV status not recorded). Some clones in this sample may be carry-over from other donors' samples. Sequencing used PBMCs. CDR3 coding DNA: TGTGCCAGCAGGGCCAGGGTTTCCACAGATACGCAGTATTTT. Its protein product is CASRARVSTDTQYF.